The 16 T cell receptor beta chains given below trace back to one sample, sequenced in a study of CD8 T cells in ankylosing spondylitis. One entry per CDR3 protein, called by TCRdb with MiXCR from the 5' RACE reads. The sample consists of about 360,000 distinct CDR3 sequences, 20% to 25% of them appearing once. The specimen sequenced was blood, either unsorted or a sorted T cell fraction (not recorded which). The source is a male donor with ankylosing spondylitis or in good health (not recorded which).

This clonotype came up a few times. The CDR3 bases are TGTGCCAGCAGCTTGGGAGATTTTGGCGAGCAGTACTTC. Translated: CASSLGDFGEQYF. The chain couples TRBV5-6 to TRBJ2-7; D call uncertain. V lost 0 bases, J lost 6 bases, and 10 bases lay in between. This CDR3 has 13 residues. The germline V gene has CDR1 SGHDT and CDR2 YYEEEE.

Only a few counts were recorded for this clonotype. V and J are TRBV29-1 and TRBJ2-1; no firm D call. V was pared by 1 base and J by 4 bases, with 5 bases between. The CDR3 is 12 amino acids. CDR1 and CDR2 from the germline V gene are SQVTM and ANQGSEA. CDR3 DNA sequence: TGCAGCGTTGAAGGGGGATACAATGAGCAGTTCTTC. Amino acids: CSVEGGYNEQFF.

This clonotype was observed a few times. This sequence joins TRBV29-1 and TRBJ2-2; 14 bases map to TRBD2. CDR3 length: 16 amino acids. CDR1 and CDR2 from the germline V gene are SQVTM and ANQGSEA. Unmatched junction bases numbered 5, after V lost 3 bases and J lost 5 bases. CDR3 in DNA: TGCAGCGTTGAGTTGGGACTAGCGGGGGAGACCGGGGAGCTGTTTTTT. Its protein is CSVELGLAGETGELFF.

This sequence joins TRBV7-9 and TRBJ2-7, with D unresolved. Trimming cost V 1 base and J 1 base, with 14 bases left between them. CDR1 and CDR2 from the germline V gene are SEHNR and FQNEAQ (reference sequence). The CDR3 runs to 16 residues. CDR3 residues: CASSLGPRALSYEQYF. CDR3 DNA: TGTGCCAGCAGCTTAGGCCCTCGAGCACTTTCCTACGAGCAGTACTTC.

This rearrangement joins TRBV20-1 to TRBJ2-1, with TRBD2 identical over 12 bases. The CDR3 has 15 residues. The trim removed 8 bases at V and 8 bases at J, leaving 13 bases unmatched. CDR1 and CDR2 from the germline V gene are DFQATT and SNEGSKA (reference sequence). The CDR3 DNA follows: TGCAGTCGAACGGGGCTAGCGGGGGGGCACGATGAGCAGTTCTTC. Translating gives CSRTGLAGGHDEQFF.

V gene TRBV4-1 combines with J gene TRBJ2-1; D gene unclear. V lost 0 bases, J lost 5 bases, and 8 bases lay in between. From germline, CDR1 is MGHRA and CDR2 YSYEKL. The CDR3 extends over 14 amino acids. In nucleotides, the CDR3 is TGCGCCAGCAGCCAAGAATACGGAGACAATGAGCAGTTCTTC. Residues: CASSQEYGDNEQFF.

There are a few counts of this clonotype. The chain uses TRBV25-1 and TRBJ2-2; tentatively, D is TRBD1 (6 bases). Germline V gives CDR1 MGHDK, CDR2 SYGVNS. Trimming cost V 4 bases and J 4 bases, with 13 bases left between them. The CDR3 totals 15 residues. Here the CDR3 reads CASSGRGWTTGELFF. The DNA for the CDR3 is TGTGCCAGCAGTGGCAGGGGATGGACCACCGGGGAGCTGTTTTTT.

There are a few counts of this clonotype. The chain employs TRBV5-6 and TRBJ2-7; TRBD2 agrees at 7 bases. After removal of 2 bases from V and 3 bases from J, the junction contained 5 bases not matched to a gene. CDR1 and CDR2 from the germline V gene are SGHDT and YYEEEE. This CDR3 comprises 14 residues. This chain's CDR3 is CASSLVRDYYEQYF. Here the CDR3 DNA reads TGTGCCAGCAGCTTAGTACGGGACTACTACGAGCAGTACTTC.

This chain links TRBV27 with TRBJ1-4, with TRBD1 matching over 10 bases. The CDR3 loop spans 15 amino acids. V lost 5 bases and J lost 8; bases outside the gene matches: 8. Germline V gene sequence: CDR1 MNHEY, CDR2 SMNVEV (reference sequence). CDR3 loop: CASSTLGTGVEKLFF. The CDR3, as DNA: TGTGCCAGCAGTACCCTCGGGACAGGGGTGGAAAAACTGTTTTTT.

The gene calls are TRBV4-1 and TRBJ2-7; 7 bases line up with TRBD1. V was clipped by 1 base and J by 2 bases; unmatched bases: 2. The germline V gene encodes CDR1 MGHRA and CDR2 YSYEKL. This CDR3 is built from 14 residues. CDR3 in DNA: TGCGCCAGCAGCCAAGGGGACAGAACCTACGAGCAGTACTTC. Its translation: CASSQGDRTYEQYF.

This chain links TRBV16 with TRBJ1-1, with D possibly matching TRBD1 (5 bases). The germline CDR1 and CDR2 sequences are KGHSY and FQNENV. V dropped 0 bases and J dropped 4 bases, with 12 bases sitting between them. This CDR3 spans 15 amino acids. CDR3 nucleotide sequence: TGTGCCAGCAGCCAATCCTCGCCAGGGAGCACTGAAGCTTTCTTT. Its protein is CASSQSSPGSTEAFF.

V is TRBV12-3 or TRBV12-4 and J is TRBJ2-2; no clear D. V was shortened by 6 bases and J by 2 bases, with 4 bases between the two germline ends. This CDR3 region has 12 residues. The CDR3 region is CASRDNTGELFF. The CDR3 nucleotides read TGTGCCAGCAGAGACAACACCGGGGAGCTGTTTTTT.

This clonotype was seen a few times. J is TRBJ2-2 and V is TRBV3-1; weak D call: TRBD2 (6 bases). Looked up from germline, CDR1 is LGHDT and CDR2 is YNNKEL (reference sequence). There are 12 residues in the CDR3. Trimming cost V 5 bases and J 8 bases, with 9 bases left between them. The CDR3 sequence: CASSEEGGELFF. The CDR3 DNA sequence: TGTGCCAGCAGCGAGGAGGGAGGGGAGCTGTTTTTT. Supplemented by reference TRBV3-1 and TRBJ2-2, the full variable domain reads DTAVSQTPKYLVTQMGNDKSIKCEQNLGHDTMYWYKQDSKKFLKIMFSYNNKELIINETVPNRFSPKSPDKAHLNLHINSLELGDSAVYFCASSEEGGELFFGEGSRLTVL.

This chain connects TRBV24-1 to TRBJ1-2, with 10 bases aligning to TRBD1. The CDR3 runs 14 residues. With V trimmed by 4 bases and J by 6 bases, 4 bases remained unmatched. Germline CDR1 and CDR2: KGHDR and SFDVKD. CDR3 protein: CATSDSGTGDGYTF. The CDR3 DNA is TGTGCCACCAGTGACTCCGGGACAGGGGATGGCTACACCTTC.

This clonotype has just one count. The J gene is TRBJ2-2, the V gene TRBV20-1, with 10 bases fitting TRBD1. CDR1 is DFQATT and CDR2 is SNEGSKA in the germline V gene (reference sequence). This CDR3 is built from 17 residues. V dropped 0 bases and J dropped 2; count of bases not matched to a gene: 6. CDR3: CSARDWETGGNTGELFF. CDR3 sequence (DNA): TGCAGTGCTAGAGATTGGGAGACAGGGGGCAACACCGGGGAGCTGTTTTTT.

This clonotype has a handful of counts. The rearrangement links TRBV4-1 to TRBJ1-2, with 9 bases matching TRBD1. The CDR3 is made up of 16 amino acids. Trimming cost V 0 bases and J 2 bases; bases outside gene matches: 4. Germline CDR1 is MGHRA and CDR2 is YSYEKL. The CDR3 DNA follows: TGCGCCAGCAGCCAAGAGGACAGGGGCCAAAACTATGGCTACACCTTC. It encodes CASSQEDRGQNYGYTF.